What follows are 6 T cell receptor beta chains derived from one specimen sequenced in a study of spatial heterogeneity in lung cancer. MiXCR, applied by TCRdb to the 5' RACE reads, yields one record per CDR3 protein. Seen here are 6,500 to 8,500 distinct CDR3 sequences, less than 3.5% observed once, and the top ten hold about 21%. Noted time point: sample taken at primary tumor resection. Study results and caveats: Tumor mutation counts were tracked by expanded intratumoral alpha and beta TCR counts.

Their recognized antigens are unknown. The source material was lung tumor tissue, sampled at surgery. Receptors originate from a male donor with early-stage non-small cell lung cancer.

Concerning this clonotype: A much bigger clone sits one base away, suggesting this may be a read error. J is TRBJ2-1 and V is TRBV5-1; 7 positions match TRBD2. Germline lookup yields CDR1 SGHRS and CDR2 YFSETQ. V trimming: 3 bases; J trimming: 7 bases; junction bases outside the gene matches: 1. The CDR3 covers 12 residues. The CDR3 protein is CASSWEGNEQFF. The DNA of the CDR3 is TGCGCCAGCAGCTGGGAGGGAAATGAGCAGTTCTTC.

This clonotype was seen many times. The chain recombines TRBV10-2 with TRBJ1-1; D unresolved. The germline CDR1 and CDR2 sequences are WSHSY and SAAADI. Trimming pared 0 bases from V and 1 base from J, leaving 12 bases between. This CDR3 comprises 16 residues. The CDR3 protein is CASSESVGRPNTEAFF. As DNA, the CDR3 is TGCGCCAGCAGTGAGTCGGTGGGGAGACCGAACACTGAAGCTTTCTTT.

This clonotype was counted a few times. This may arise from a read error, as a much more abundant clone is one base away. This chain joins TRBV5-1 and TRBJ2-1; D not certain. Trimming cost V 3 bases and J 8 bases, with 9 bases left between them. The CDR3 is made up of 12 amino acids. Germline CDR1 and CDR2: SGHRS and YFSETQ. Here the CDR3 reads CASSWEEYEQFF. CDR3 nucleotides: TGCGCCAGCAGCTGGGAAGAGTATGAGCAGTTCTTC.

This clonotype was counted at least ten times. The chain employs TRBV12-2 and TRBJ2-7; the table's D call TRBD2 went unverified against the DNA. TRBV12-2 corresponds to a pseudogene. This CDR3 has 15 residues. Here the CDR3 DNA reads TGTGCAAGTCGACTGAGTGGGGGGACTAGCGACGAGCAGTACTTC. It codes for CASRLSGGTSDEQYF.

This clonotype is labeled as medium-sized. The rearrangement uses TRBV30 and TRBJ1-2, with a possible D match to TRBD1 (6 bases). V lost 4 bases to trimming and J lost 2 bases, with 17 bases between them. This CDR3 region has 15 residues. Per the germline V gene, CDR1 is GTSNPN and CDR2 is SVGIG (reference sequence). CDR3 coding DNA: TGTGCCTGGACCCTTCCGGGACAAAGAAACTATGGCTACACCTTC. Protein product: CAWTLPGQRNYGYTF.

This clonotype was detected many times. The CDR3 DNA sequence: TGTGCCAGCAGTTTCCGGACTAGCGGCCACAATGAGCAGTTCTTC. This codes for CASSFRTSGHNEQFF. V gene TRBV6-6 combines with J gene TRBJ2-1; 10 positions match TRBD2. Germline values: CDR1 MNHNY, CDR2 SVGAGI (reference sequence). CDR3 length: 15 amino acids. V lost 4 bases to trimming and J lost 5 bases; unmatched junction nucleotides: 5.